The clone carrying this TCR beta chain was seen only a few times. The antigen remains undetermined. Original handling: Sample-level TCR yields exhibited a median of approximately 88,000, with a range of about 23,224 to 690,600. One entry per CDR3 protein results from TCRdb running MiXCR on the RACE reads. These V and J calls rely on TCRdb rather than the paper's analysis. In the table there are approximately 320,000 distinct CDR3 sequences, 5.5% of which are singletons. This record belongs to a study of human T cells and chemical hapten exposure. Findings and limits, study-wide: Relative to control repertoires, expanded TCRs gave rise to significantly more large CDR3 similarity clusters. There was alopecia in the donors, so their immune response may differ from that of healthy people.

Time point given: pre-sensitization, week 0. As to treatment: therapeutic diphenylcyclopropenone sensitization with weekly scalp DPC. The study drew its donors from alopecia patients who were 18 to 70 years old and suitable for DPC. Germline-derived CDR1 and CDR2 are SEHNR and FQNEAQ (reference sequence). CDR3 length: 20 residues. V lost 2 bases and J lost 4; bases outside the gene matches: 19. The V call is TRBV7-9, the J call TRBJ2-2, with 7 bases that match TRBD1. This sequence originates from a woman between 18 and 30 years old with alopecia areata. Some clones in this sample may be carry-over from other donors' samples. The specimen was whole blood, collected in connection with sensitization to the hapten diphenylcyclopropenone (DPC). CDR3 in amino acids: CASSLTAGWTGSRSTGELFF. The CDR3 coding sequence is TGTGCCAGCAGCTTAACAGCAGGGTGGACAGGATCGCGGTCCACCGGGGAGCTGTTTTTT.